These T cell receptor beta chains were read from a single sample in a study of CD4 T cells in relation to SARS-CoV-2 and coronaviruses. Repertoires were generated with immunoSEQ multiplex PCR, while TCRdb's copy carries only in-frame clones and drops some. This sample has just under 65,000 clones; about 95% occur once, and the top ten carry about 0.14%. Sequencing was carried out using naive CD4+ T cells from PBMCs. The source of these receptors is a human donor in good health. Both conserved end residues are trimmed from each CDR3. A row's size may be missing; if present it is once, few, many or a size class.

v_call clone_size cdr3_aa
TRBV19 NA ASLNSTGNTEAF
TRBV7-3 NA ASSLLGGGYNSPLH
TRBV6-1 once ASSATSGRSDNEQF
TRBV7-9 NA ASSLSGTVNEKLF
TRBV28 NA ASSFDGRPSSYNEQF
TRBV19 NA ASRENKVIFQPQH
TRBV7-2 NA ASRGQGSWEKLF
TRBV4-1 NA ASSQGPGSSGANVLT
TRBV19 NA ASSMPRASGNTIY
TRBV6-2/TRBV6-3 few ASSRSSGRRSNQPQH
TRBV19 NA ASTDRASSGNTIY
TRBV10-2 NA ASSETPALTAYNEQF
TRBV27 once ASSEREAHYEQY
TRBV28 NA ASRYTTISTDTQY
TRBV5-4 NA ATRTGQGVTDTQY
TRBV27 NA ASRQAGGHPDTQY
TRBV5-1 NA ASSPRGQGAHNEQF
TRBV7-9 NA ASSTTGITEAF
TRBV30 NA AWSWTSMRGNTIY
TRBV24-1 NA ATSDFPGTSPF
TRBV28 NA ASRAADRPYEQY
TRBV25-1 NA ASSEFSGATYEQY
TRBV7-9 NA ASSLADRKNTEAF
TRBV28 NA ASTKGYEQY
TRBV7-9 NA ASSSGTGVFFEKLF
TRBV2 NA ASSNQGNLAELF
TRBV19 once ASTPGGRVPQH
TRBV28 NA ASSRASGTQETQY